This is a list of T cell receptor beta chains from one sample in a study of blood T cell repertoires in COVID-19. The method was immunoSEQ multiplex PCR; TCRdb's version includes in-frame clones alone and lacks a portion of them. The sample carries approximately 150,000 clones, 80% to 95% recorded once. The sequencing sample was made of peripheral blood. The origin of the receptors is a woman aged 55 to 70 with COVID-19, enrolled during active disease. CDR3s include the opening cysteine and the closing phenylalanine or tryptophan. A D gene is named only where the DNA matches it firmly. Clone sizes are given selectively: once, few, many, or a class where the clone is expanded.

once	TRBD2	TRBV5-4	TRBJ2-1	CASSLGAGTSGNEQFF	TGTGCCAGCAGCTTGGGGGCCGGGACTAGTGGGAATGAGCAGTTCTTC
-	-	TRBV4-3	TRBJ2-5	CASSQGPTTGEGETQYF	TGCGCCAGCAGCCAAGGACCGACAACGGGGGAAGGGGAGACCCAGTACTTC
once	TRBD1	TRBV3-1/TRBV3-2	TRBJ2-5	CASSQWTGRQETQYF	TGTGCCAGCAGCCAATGGACAGGACGGCAAGAGACCCAGTACTTC
-	-	TRBV20-1	TRBJ2-7	CSASIAGHQNEQYF	TGCAGTGCTAGTATTGCAGGTCATCAGAACGAGCAGTACTTC
-	-	TRBV4-2	TRBJ1-1	CASSQDAGSSEAFF	TGTGCCAGCAGCCAAGATGCGGGTTCCTCTGAAGCTTTCTTT
-	TRBD1	TRBV3-1/TRBV3-2	TRBJ1-6	CASSQYDRGPWDSPLHF	TGTGCCAGCAGCCAATATGACAGGGGGCCTTGGGATTCACCCCTCCACTTT
-	-	TRBV30	TRBJ1-1	CAWRVTVNTEAFF	TGTGCCTGGAGGGTGACAGTGAACACTGAAGCTTTCTTT
once	-	TRBV4-1	TRBJ2-3	CASSQDRVGDTQYF	TGCGCCAGCAGCCAAGATCGGGTTGGAGATACGCAGTATTTT
-	TRBD1	TRBV19	TRBJ2-3	CANPTGTPGTDTQYF	TGTGCCAATCCGACAGGGACCCCTGGCACAGATACGCAGTATTTT
-	-	TRBV12-2	TRBJ1-6	CASRQAGQGDNSPLHF	TGTGCAAGTCGCCAGGCGGGGCAGGGCGATAATTCACCCCTCCACTTT
-	-	TRBV12-3/TRBV12-4	TRBJ1-2	CASSFQAFVGYTF	TGTGCCAGCAGTTTCCAGGCATTCGTTGGCTACACCTTC
few	-	TRBV5-6	TRBJ1-5	CASSLGTVSNQPQHF	TGTGCCAGCAGCTTGGGGACAGTTAGCAATCAGCCCCAGCATTTT
-	TRBD2	TRBV11-2	TRBJ2-3	CASSHSGGSTDTQYF	TGTGCCAGCAGCCATAGCGGGGGGAGCACAGATACGCAGTATTTT
-	-	TRBV5-5	TRBJ2-7	CASSLTSHEQYF	TGTGCCAGCAGCTTGACTAGTCACGAGCAGTACTTC
-	TRBD1	TRBV5-8	TRBJ2-1	CASRLRGREQFF	TGTGCCAGCAGACTCAGGGGGCGAGAGCAGTTCTTC
-	-	TRBV6-5	TRBJ2-1	CASSRTDFSYNEQFF	TGTGCCAGCAGCAGGACAGATTTTTCCTACAATGAGCAGTTCTTC
-	TRBD1	TRBV5-6	TRBJ1-6	CASSLDRGNSPLHF	TGTGCCAGCAGCTTGGACAGGGGAAATTCACCCCTCCACTTT
-	TRBD1	TRBV30	TRBJ1-2	CAWSATGGIAYGYTF	TGTGCCTGGAGTGCGACAGGGGGCATAGCCTATGGCTACACCTTC
-	-	TRBV10-3	TRBJ1-4	CAISESLGGTNEKLFF	TGTGCCATCAGTGAGTCTTTGGGGGGAACTAATGAAAAACTGTTTTTT
-	TRBD1	TRBV2	TRBJ2-3	CASGRDRTTDTQYF	TGTGCCAGCGGCCGGGACAGGACCACAGATACGCAGTATTTT